Listed here are 3 T cell receptor beta chains from one sample, sequenced in a study of CD8+CD57+ T cells in acquired aplastic anemia. Genomic DNA, serving as template, underwent TCR beta VDJ and CDR3 profiling. Using its own MiXCR run on the reads, TCRdb lists one record per CDR3 protein. The data hold around 150,000 distinct CDR3 sequences, with 40% to 55% observed a single time. Patients chosen for sequencing had CD8+CD57+ cells that had expanded, as shown by flow cytometry. The sample taken for sequencing was sorted CD4+, CD8+, or CD8+CD57+ T cells (not recorded which) from PBMCs. These receptor sequences come from a human donor with aplastic anemia.

The gene calls are TRBV5-4 and TRBJ2-3, with D hard to call. With 3 bases removed from V and 4 bases from J, the gap between germline ends came to 12 bases. This CDR3 comprises 14 residues. Germline assignment: CDR1 SGHNT and CDR2 YYREEE (reference sequence). The CDR3 sequence: CASSSNALADTQYF. The CDR3 DNA is TGTGCCAGCAGCTCGAACGCGCTTGCAGATACGCAGTATTTT.

This chain links TRBV11-1 with TRBJ1-2; D gene ambiguous. The CDR3 runs 16 residues. Trimming took off 5 bases at V and 2 bases at J, with 18 bases between the two ends. Germline V gene data show CDR1 as SGHAT and CDR2 as FQDESV (reference sequence). The CDR3 DNA reads TGTGCCAGCAGCCGAGGAAGGGCAGAAAGCAACTATGGCTACACCTTC. Translation: CASSRGRAESNYGYTF.

The sample holds one count of this clonotype. The J gene is TRBJ2-1, the V gene TRBV24-1, with TRBD2 as a possible D gene (6 bases). The CDR3 is 16 amino acids. Germline V gene data show CDR1 as KGHDR and CDR2 as SFDVKD. The germline V and J ends were trimmed by 2 bases and 0 bases, with 10 bases remaining between them. In DNA form, the CDR3 reads TGTGCCACCAGTGATTCGGCTAGCGTCTCCTACAATGAGCAGTTCTTC. Amino acid sequence: CATSDSASVSYNEQFF.